One and the same sample provided the 17 T cell receptor beta chains below, sequenced in a study of T cell responses to AZD1222 COVID-19 vaccine. Sequencing was performed with immunoSEQ multiplex PCR; in TCRdb, only in-frame clones are kept and a portion is missing. The table has approximately 180,000 clones, over 85% seen once; the top ten hold approximately 0.98%. The starting material was peripheral blood, obtained 28 days after the second dose of the MenACWY control vaccine. These receptors all stem from an adult who received the MenACWY meningococcal vaccine as a control.

J is TRBJ1-2 and V is TRBV19; tentative D call: TRBD1 (5 bases). CDR1 is LNHDA and CDR2 is SQIVND in the germline V gene (reference sequence). Trimming removed 6 bases from V and 4 bases from J, with 12 bases in between. CDR3 size: 13 residues. The CDR3 sequence: CASRMGGIYGYTF. In nucleotides, the CDR3 is TGTGCCAGTAGAATGGGGGGAATCTATGGCTACACCTTC.

The rearrangement joins TRBV7-9 to TRBJ1-1; D unresolved. Trimming left V 5 bases short and J 5 bases short, with 9 bases between. The CDR3 extends over 12 amino acids. Germline assignment: CDR1 SEHNR and CDR2 FQNEAQ (reference sequence). The CDR3 here is CASSVLTTEAFF. In DNA, the CDR3 is TGTGCCAGCAGCGTTTTGACGACTGAAGCTTTCTTT.

J is TRBJ1-4 and V is TRBV5-1; D ambiguous. The CDR3 spans 15 residues. V shed 0 bases and J shed 5 bases, with 11 bases lying between them. Per the germline V gene, CDR1 is SGHRS and CDR2 is YFSETQ. In DNA, the CDR3 is TGCGCCAGCAGCTTGGGAGGGCTAGGGAATGAAAAACTGTTTTTT. Protein sequence: CASSLGGLGNEKLFF.

This clone occurred once. This chain connects TRBV7-2 to TRBJ2-7, with TRBD1 matching over 10 bases. CDR1 SGHTA and CDR2 FQGNSA come from the germline V gene. The CDR3 has 17 amino acids. V lost 0 bases, J lost 2 bases, and 7 bases stayed unmatched. CDR3 coding DNA: TGTGCCAGCAGCTTAGCGGTGGGACAGGGGAGAACCTACGAGCAGTACTTC. This translates into CASSLAVGQGRTYEQYF. Supplemented by reference TRBV7-2 and TRBJ2-7, the full variable domain reads GAGVSQSPSNKVTEKGKDVELRCDPISGHTALYWYRQSLGQGLEFLIYFQGNSAPDKSGLPSDRFSAERTGGSVSTLTIQRTQQEDSAVYLCASSLAVGQGRTYEQYFGPGTRLTVT.

The CDR3 reads CSVVGDRNDEKLFF. The DNA of the CDR3 is TGCAGCGTTGTGGGGGACAGGAACGACGAAAAACTGTTTTTT. J is TRBJ1-4 and V is TRBV29-1, with TRBD1 matching 8 bases. V was pared by 4 bases and J by 8 bases, with 9 bases of the junction left unmatched. The germline V gene has CDR1 SQVTM and CDR2 ANQGSEA. CDR3 length: 14 amino acids.

A single count supports this clone. V and J are TRBV19 and TRBJ1-2; 7 bases match TRBD1. This CDR3 is 15 amino acids long. Germline assignment: CDR1 LNHDA and CDR2 SQIVND (reference sequence). Trimming cost V 5 bases and J 6 bases; bases outside gene matches: 12. The CDR3 DNA reads TGTGCCAGTAGTCCGGCCAGGACAGGATTTCATGGCTACACCTTC. This encodes CASSPARTGFHGYTF.

The CDR3: CASSLPGTQNTEAFF. DNA of the CDR3: TGCGCCAGCAGCTTGCCCGGGACACAGAACACTGAAGCTTTCTTT. The chain has TRBV5-1 and TRBJ1-1, with a tentative D call TRBD1 (6 bases). This CDR3 has 15 residues. The V and J ends lost 1 base and 1 base respectively, with 11 bases between them. Germline values: CDR1 SGHRS, CDR2 YFSETQ. Drawing the rest from reference TRBV5-1 and TRBJ1-1, the complete variable domain is KAGVTQTPRYLIKTRGQQVTLSCSPISGHRSVSWYQQTPGQGLQFLFEYFSETQRNKGNFPGRFSGRQFSNSRSEMNVSTLELGDSALYLCASSLPGTQNTEAFFGQGTRLTVV.

As regards this clone: Other nucleotide sequences from this sample produce the same CDR3. The chain uses TRBV12-3 or TRBV12-4 and TRBJ1-3; D gene uncertain. The CDR3 is made up of 12 amino acids. V shed 3 bases and J shed 3 bases, with 3 bases lying between them. CDR3 nucleotide sequence: TGTGCCAGCAGTTTCGGTGGAAACACCATATATTTT. Residues: CASSFGGNTIYF.

The chain has TRBV27 and TRBJ1-1, with TRBD1 as a possible D gene (5 bases). The V gene lost 10 bases and the J gene lost 0 bases, with 39 bases spanning the gap. Germline-derived CDR1 and CDR2 are MNHEY and SMNVEV (reference sequence). The CDR3 totals 22 residues. CDR3 DNA: TGTGCCACTAGAGATACCGGGGAACGGCGGCGGGCCGGGGCGAACATGAACACTGAAGCTTTCTTT. Its translation is CATRDTGERRRAGANMNTEAFF.

The gene calls are TRBV4-3 and TRBJ1-4, with D perhaps TRBD1 (5 bases). V was shortened by 4 bases and J by 0 bases, with 9 bases between the two germline ends. The germline V gene has CDR1 LGHNA and CDR2 YSLEER. The CDR3 extends over 15 amino acids. The CDR3 sequence: CASSLLTATNEKLFF. The CDR3 nucleotides read TGCGCCAGCAGCCTGCTGACAGCAACTAATGAAAAACTGTTTTTT.

A single count supports this clone. The chain is built from TRBV11-2 and TRBJ1-1; possible D gene TRBD1, 5 bases. This CDR3 has 15 residues. Germline CDR1 is SGHAT and CDR2 is FQNNGV. Trimming took 5 bases from V and 0 from J, leaving 13 bases between them. The DNA for the CDR3 is TGTGCCAGCAGCATCGCCGGGGCTTTGAACACTGAAGCTTTCTTT. Translated: CASSIAGALNTEAFF.

The genes are TRBV5-4 and TRBJ2-2; tentatively, D is TRBD1 (5 bases). V gave up 0 bases and J gave up 1 base, with 10 bases separating them. Germline V gene lookup returns CDR1 SGHNT and CDR2 YYREEE (reference sequence). This CDR3 region has 16 residues. CDR3 in DNA: TGTGCCAGCAGCTTGGAGGGGCGGAGGAACACCGGGGAGCTGTTTTTT. Its protein product is CASSLEGRRNTGELFF.

The chain joins TRBV6-5 to TRBJ1-5, with 7 bases fitting TRBD1. The germline CDR1 and CDR2 sequences are MNHEY and SVGAGI. Trimming removed 8 bases from V and 7 bases from J; junction bases left unmatched: 8. This CDR3 is 13 amino acids long. Here the CDR3 DNA reads TGTGCCAGCTTTGGAGGGGGCGGGCAGCCCCAGCATTTT. Translated: CASFGGGGQPQHF.

The rearrangement uses TRBV19 and TRBJ1-2; tentative D call: TRBD1 (6 bases). V lost 4 bases, J lost 4 bases, and 10 bases lay in between. The CDR3 sequence is 13 residues long. Germline loops: CDR1 LNHDA, CDR2 SQIVND (reference sequence). CDR3 nucleotides: TGTGCCAGTAGTACGACAGGCCCCTATGGCTACACCTTC. Translating it yields CASSTTGPYGYTF. The whole variable domain, filled in from reference TRBV19 and TRBJ1-2, reads DGGITQSPKYLFRKEGQNVTLSCEQNLNHDAMYWYRQDPGQGLRLIYYSQIVNDFQKGDIAEGYSVSREKKESFPLTVTSAQKNPTAFYLCASSTTGPYGYTFGSGTRLTVV.

The chain links TRBV7-9 to TRBJ2-7; 7 nucleotides align to TRBD1. The CDR3 is 13 amino acids. V shed 1 base, J shed 5 bases, and the junction held 2 bases outside the gene matches. The V gene's germline CDR1 is SEHNR and CDR2 FQNEAQ (reference sequence). The CDR3 is CASSLGQGDEQYF. In nucleotides, the CDR3 is TGTGCCAGCAGCTTAGGTCAGGGGGACGAGCAGTACTTC.

To note about this clone: The same CDR3 is also encoded by other DNA sequences in this sample. The gene calls are TRBV3-1 (or the pseudogene TRBV3-2) and TRBJ1-2, with TRBD1 matching over 8 bases. Germline CDR1 is LGHDT and CDR2 is YNNKEL (reference sequence). After removal of 6 bases from V and 4 bases from J, the junction contained 4 bases not matched to a gene. The length of the CDR3 is 13 residues. The CDR3 protein is CASSQQGAYGYTF. The CDR3 DNA reads as TGTGCCAGCAGTCAGCAGGGGGCCTATGGCTACACCTTC.

The CDR3, as DNA: TGTGCCAGCAGCGGTACGGGACAGCTCTTCAATGAGCAGTTCTTC. This encodes CASSGTGQLFNEQFF. V gene TRBV5-6 combines with J gene TRBJ2-1; 7 bases map to TRBD1. The CDR3 length is 15 residues. Per the germline V gene, CDR1 is SGHDT and CDR2 is YYEEEE. J gave up 6 bases and V 4 bases, and 10 bases lay outside the gene matches. Filled out from reference TRBV5-6 and TRBJ2-1, the complete variable domain reads DAGVTQSPTHLIKTRGQQVTLRCSPKSGHDTVSWYQQALGQGPQFIFQYYEEEERQRGNFPDRFSGHQFPNYSSELNVNALLLGDSALYLCASSGTGQLFNEQFFGPGTRLTVL.